The present entry profiles one TCR beta chain with its context. This record belongs to a study of T-cell reconstitution after alpha-beta-depleted transplantation in children. The authors prepared the TCRbeta library with unique molecular identifiers. TCRdb reanalysed the PCR reads using MiXCR and keeps one entry per CDR3 protein. The sample records about 370,000 distinct CDR3 sequences, about a fifth being singletons. Looked up from germline, CDR1 is SQVTM and CDR2 is ANQGSEA. CDR3 length equals 16 residues. V lost 0 bases and J lost 4; bases outside the gene matches: 10. The starting material was PBMCs from the stem cell graft donor, obtained from the stem cell graft. V is TRBV29-1 and J is TRBJ2-3, with 7 bases that match TRBD2. This receptor was taken from a human donor who donated a stem cell graft to a child with acute myeloid leukemia. CDR3 in DNA: TGCAGCGTTGAAGATCAGTTCGGCGGGAGCCCAGATACGCAGTATTTT. Translation: CSVEDQFGGSPDTQYF.